These 15 T cell receptor beta chains came from one sample sequenced in a study of cytomegalovirus exposure and HLA in healthy donors. In the PCR, 60 Vbeta and 13 Jbeta primers were used. Repertoires were generated with immunoSEQ multiplex PCR, while TCRdb's copy carries only in-frame clones and drops some. The table lists around 140,000 clones, 9.7% of them singletons. The source material was PBMCs. The receptors originated from a man between 50 and 59 years old in good health and CMV-seronegative.

This clone showed up just a few times. J is TRBJ1-2 and V is TRBV28; D is uncertain. The CDR3 spans 14 residues. Trimming cost V 9 bases and J 1 base, with 15 bases left between them. Per germline, CDR1 MDHEN and CDR2 SYDVKM. CDR3 sequence reads: CASWMRENNYGYTF. In nucleotides, the CDR3 is TGTGCCAGTTGGATGAGGGAGAATAACTATGGCTACACCTTC.

This clone was recorded a few times. The chain uses TRBV5-6 and TRBJ1-2, with 7 bases matching TRBD1. Trimming cost V 3 bases and J 8 bases; bases outside gene matches: 7. Germline V gene data show CDR1 as SGHDT and CDR2 as YYEEEE. The CDR3 loop spans 13 amino acids. For the CDR3, the DNA is TGTGCCAGCAGCTCGACAGGGCACGACGGCTACACCTTC. Residues: CASSSTGHDGYTF.

This clone was seen only a few times. The chain combines TRBV5-6 with TRBJ2-7; 8 bases match TRBD2. The CDR3 length is 19 residues. Germline V gene sequence: CDR1 SGHDT, CDR2 YYEEEE. V lost 4 bases, J lost 5 bases, and 23 bases stayed unmatched. This CDR3 reads CASSPELALNSGSSDEQYF. The CDR3 DNA follows: TGTGCCAGCAGCCCCGAGCTTGCTCTAAACAGCGGGAGTTCTGACGAGCAGTACTTC.

This clone was seen only a few times. V gene TRBV11-1 combines with J gene TRBJ2-3; 7 bases map to TRBD1. The CDR3 has 14 residues. V was clipped by 1 base and J by 4 bases; unmatched bases: 2. Germline V lookup: CDR1 SGHAT, CDR2 FQDESV (reference sequence). The CDR3 here is CASSLVGGADTQYF. Here the CDR3 DNA reads TGTGCCAGCAGCTTAGTAGGGGGCGCAGATACGCAGTATTTT.

This clone has just a few counts. CDR3 nucleotides: TGTGCCAGCAGCTTAAGGGGCCCCATCACAGATACGCAGTATTTT. It encodes CASSLRGPITDTQYF. The chain joins TRBV7-2 to TRBJ2-3; the D gene is possibly TRBD1 (5 bases). The V gene lost 2 bases and the J gene lost 2 bases, with 11 bases spanning the gap. Germline assignment: CDR1 SGHTA and CDR2 FQGNSA. CDR3 length equals 15 residues.

This chain links TRBV12-5 with TRBJ1-1, with D possibly TRBD1 on 5 matching bases. Germline V lookup: CDR1 LGHNT, CDR2 FRNRAP. The V and J ends lost 6 bases and 0 bases respectively, with 8 bases between them. This CDR3 is built from 13 residues. CDR3 amino acids: CASGTQVNTEAFF. CDR3 nucleotide sequence: TGTGCTAGTGGAACACAGGTGAACACTGAAGCTTTCTTT.

J is TRBJ2-1 and V is TRBV11-2, with D perhaps TRBD2 (7 bases). V was trimmed by 5 bases and J by 11 bases, leaving 19 bases between them. Per the germline V gene, CDR1 is SGHAT and CDR2 is FQNNGV. The CDR3 is made up of 14 amino acids. For the CDR3, the DNA is TGTGCCAGCAGCATAGGGGGGGGCGACTTGAAGCAGTTCTTC. Its translation: CASSIGGGDLKQFF.

The CDR3 spells CAQGLDGETQYF. CDR3 bases: TGTGCCCAAGGACTAGATGGGGAGACCCAGTACTTC. The chain recombines TRBV2 with TRBJ2-5, with 7 bases that match TRBD2. J gave up 5 bases and V 11 bases, and 8 bases lay outside the gene matches. There are 12 residues in the CDR3. CDR1 and CDR2 (germline): SNHLY, FYNNEI.

This chain connects TRBV5-6 to TRBJ2-5, with 9 bases aligning to TRBD2. V trimming: 0 bases; J trimming: 5 bases; junction bases outside the gene matches: 8. This CDR3 has 16 amino acids. The germline gives CDR1 SGHDT, CDR2 YYEEEE. The CDR3 loop is CASSLVLAGGGETQYF. CDR3 nucleotides: TGTGCCAGCAGCTTGGTACTAGCGGGCGGCGGGGAGACCCAGTACTTC.

This clone was picked up a small number of times. The chain couples TRBV9 to TRBJ2-4; 12 bases are a match to TRBD2. Germline V gene lookup returns CDR1 SGDLS and CDR2 YYNGEE. Trimming at V came to 3 bases and at J to 9 bases, leaving 4 bases not matched to a gene. CDR3 size: 14 residues. CDR3 sequence: CASSELAGGGIQYF. Written as DNA, the CDR3 is TGTGCCAGCAGCGAGCTAGCGGGGGGGGGCATTCAGTACTTC.

This clone has only a few counts. V and J are TRBV6-1 and TRBJ2-7, with 10 bases fitting TRBD1. CDR3 length: 13 amino acids. Germline values: CDR1 MNHNS, CDR2 SASEGT. The ends lost 7 bases at V and 6 bases at J; junction bases unmatched: 6. The CDR3 DNA follows: TGTGCCAGCACCGACAGGGGGCAACGCGAGCAGTACTTC. Amino acids: CASTDRGQREQYF.

The J gene is TRBJ1-2, the V gene TRBV7-9, with D possibly matching TRBD1 (6 bases). CDR3 length equals 15 residues. Between the trimmed V and J ends, which lost 5 bases and 5 bases, there was a span of 18 bases. Germline values: CDR1 SEHNR, CDR2 FQNEAQ (reference sequence). The CDR3 nucleotides read TGTGCCAGCAGCCCTGAAGGACAGCTCCTATATGGCTACACCTTC. Its protein product is CASSPEGQLLYGYTF. Based on the CDR3 plus reference TRBV7-9 and TRBJ1-2, the full variable domain is DTGVSQNPRHKITKRGQNVTFRCDPISEHNRLYWYRQTLGQGPEFLTYFQNEAQLEKSRLLSDRFSAERPKGSFSTLEIQRTEQGDSAMYLCASSPEGQLLYGYTFGSGTRLTVV.

The chain links TRBV30 to TRBJ1-2; D gene uncertain. CDR1 GTSNPN and CDR2 SVGIG come from the germline V gene (reference sequence). V shed 2 bases and J shed 4 bases, with 17 bases lying between them. The length of the CDR3 is 15 residues. CDR3 sequence (DNA): TGTGCCTGGAGTCGAAGGAGGCGTGGGGTCTATGGCTACACCTTC. This sequence encodes CAWSRRRRGVYGYTF.

The V call is TRBV30, the J call TRBJ1-1; D perhaps matches TRBD1 (6 bases). This CDR3 is 13 amino acids long. Germline V lookup: CDR1 GTSNPN, CDR2 SVGIG (reference sequence). Trimming removed 1 base from V and 8 bases from J, with 14 bases in between. CDR3: CAWSAGGQKEAFF. The CDR3 DNA reads as TGTGCCTGGAGTGCCGGGGGGCAGAAGGAAGCTTTCTTT.

The V call is TRBV29-1, the J call TRBJ2-3; 7 nucleotides agree with TRBD2. The germline gives CDR1 SQVTM, CDR2 ANQGSEA. This CDR3 has 14 residues. V was pared by 7 bases and J by 0 bases, with 7 bases of the junction left unmatched. CDR3 nucleotide sequence: TGCAGCGCCGTTAGCGGGCCAAGCACAGATACGCAGTATTTT. Encoded protein: CSAVSGPSTDTQYF.